This T cell receptor beta chain was profiled in a study of HIV-infected children after antiretroviral therapy interruption (dated by TCRdb to between 2018 and 2021). Background for the entire study: Eight children were included: four on planned treatment interruption and four on continuous treatment, all with CD4+ count above 500 and viral load below 50 copies/ml. Alongside measurements of thymic output, the study compared TCR repertoires of children on planned treatment interruption with TCR repertoires of children on continuous antiretroviral treatment. Exposure to EBV and CMV had been recorded for most participating children. Continuous-treatment samples were analyzed from corresponding weeks 0, 48 and 150. A median age of approximately 9.8 years was recorded in the interruption group, and a median age of roughly 8 years was recorded in the continuous treatment group. In the interruption arm, samples were obtained at week 0, week 12, end of interruption (week 24 or 48), and about 3 years after study end.

On the study overall, not on this receptor specifically: In naive CD4+ repertoires of PTI patients, reduced CDR3 sharing between time points was observed after interruption began, whereas many sequences were found to be shared between end of interruption and 3 years later. An increase in the naive CD4+ Gini coefficient was observed by the end of treatment interruption, suggesting clonal expansion, and a return to baseline was observed by 3 years. The low number of patients is a limitation and the data should be interpreted with caution. Minor non-naive CD45RA+ populations such as EMRA or stem memory cells might have been included among the sorted CD45RA+ naive cells.

Preparation of the library involved 3' RACE. To correct PCR amplification bias, TCR libraries were generated from RNA with a 3' RACE protocol that used unique molecular identifiers. Up to about 12 amplicon libraries were pooled and sequenced on an Illumina MiSeq with v2 2x250 paired-end chemistry. The authors' pipeline ran thus. Reads were processed with Decombinator for assignment of V and J genes and CDR3, and barcode-based correction of errors and PCR bias was applied. Repertoires were subsampled to equal depth before Gini coefficient calculation using the R ineq package. GLIPH, Hamming distance and a shared triplet metric were used to assess CDR3 similarity. TCRdb passed the public sequencing reads through fastp at Q25 and MiXCR, retaining productive beta sequences. Here each entry gathers all rows of one CDR3 protein and keeps the most common genes and DNA. These V and J calls rely on TCRdb rather than the paper's analysis. The sample has some 51,000 distinct CDR3 sequences on record, around 4.7% of them singletons. Roughly 0.7% of the sample goes to the ten largest clones.

The germline V end is reduced by 0 bases and the J end by 4 bases; junction bases left unmatched: 7. Via the germline V gene (reference sequence), CDR1 is DFQATT and CDR2 SNEGSKA. The CDR3 has 16 amino acids, counting the end cysteine and phenylalanine. The only DNA kept is the CDR3, 48 bases in frame from the first base. This clonotype was recorded many times. Its antigen is currently not known. There are no base qualities to consult, and no much larger clone falls within one base. Explained via the paper, the treatment or condition label denotes: PENTA 11 planned treatment interruption arm or continuous ART arm. Children from the United Kingdom aged 2 to 15 years who had been given at least three-drug ART for at least 24 weeks were enrolled as participants. The study required cryopreserved PBMCs containing at least 5 million viable cells, and a handful of candidate patients were excluded because of low viable PBMC yield. Using a FACSAria III cell sorter, naive CD4+ CD45RA+ CD45RO- T cells were FACS-sorted out of thawed PBMCs. After sorting, cells were fixed, and RNA was extracted with the RNeasy FFPE kit and then with the RNeasy Micro kit.

This sequence was found in a pool of human donors with HIV. The sequence links TRBV20-1 to TRBJ2-1; TRBD1 lines up with 9 middle nucleotides. Specimen: CD45RA+ CD4+ T cells from PBMCs, pooled from several time points, collected from a donor given antiretroviral therapy, either interrupted or continuous. The cell subset or site label corresponds to: naive CD4+ CD45RA+ CD45RO- T cells. Read as DNA, the sequence is TGCAGTGCTAGAGATCGTCGGACAGGGGCTTACAATGAGCAGTTCTTC. It translates to CSARDRRTGAYNEQFF.